Each of the 29 T cell receptor beta chains below was sequenced from the same sample in a study of control samples from healthy donors and cancer patients. Libraries were prepared by immunoSEQ multiplex PCR; TCRdb keeps only in-frame clonotypes and omits some of them. The sample lists roughly 400,000 clones, approximately 90% occurring once. What was sequenced was PBMCs. Every receptor here comes from a middle-aged man with head and neck cancer.

V usage is TRBV7-3 and J usage is TRBJ2-1; 8 bases agree with TRBD2. The CDR3 totals 15 residues. V gave up 5 bases and J gave up 4 bases; unmatched junction bases: 7. Germline V gives CDR1 SGHTA, CDR2 FQGTGA. As DNA, the CDR3 is TGTGCCAGCAGCGCTTTTAGCGGGACTTACAATGAGCAGTTCTTC. Translated, it gives CASSAFSGTYNEQFF.

The CDR3 loop reads CASSRADYNSPLHF. CDR3 nucleotides: TGTGCCAGCAGCCGGGCAGACTATAATTCACCCCTCCACTTT. This chain uses TRBV5-8 with TRBJ1-6; D not certain. Trimming removed 4 bases at V and 3 bases at J, with 8 bases between. Per the germline V gene, CDR1 is SGHTS and CDR2 is YDEGEE. The CDR3 is made up of 14 amino acids. The variable domain in full, with the rest retrieved from reference TRBV5-8 and TRBJ1-6, is EAGVTQSPTHLIKTRGQQATLRCSPISGHTSVYWYQQALGLGLQFLLWYDEGEERNRGNFPPRFSGRQFPNYSSELNVNALELEDSALYLCASSRADYNSPLHFGNGTRLTVT.

This clone turned up a few times. This chain joins TRBV9 and TRBJ2-3; 7 bases agree with TRBD1. The CDR3 is made up of 11 amino acids. The germline V gene has CDR1 SGDLS and CDR2 YYNGEE. V gave up 5 bases and J gave up 6 bases; unmatched junction bases: 0. CDR3 in DNA: TGTGCCAGCAGGACAGGGGATACGCAGTATTTT. It is translated as CASRTGDTQYF.

This clone was recorded once. The V call is TRBV28, the J call TRBJ2-7, with 9 nucleotides matching TRBD1. The germline CDR1 and CDR2 sequences are MDHEN and SYDVKM. There are 13 residues in the CDR3. V dropped 8 bases and J dropped 4; count of bases not matched to a gene: 6. The CDR3 coding sequence is TGTGCCAGCTCGGGACAGGGAAGGTACGAGCAGTACTTC. This encodes CASSGQGRYEQYF.

The chain joins TRBV18 to TRBJ1-5; 10 bases match TRBD1. This CDR3 is built from 14 residues. J gave up 6 bases and V 4 bases, and 3 bases lay outside the gene matches. The germline V gene has CDR1 KGHSH and CDR2 LQKENI. The DNA of the CDR3 is TGTGCCAGCTCACAGACAGGGGGCAGTCAGCCCCAGCATTTT. It yields the protein CASSQTGGSQPQHF.

V and J are TRBV28 and TRBJ2-6; 9 nucleotides align to TRBD1. Trimming took 7 bases from V and 0 from J; bases not matched to a gene: 10. Per the germline V gene, CDR1 is MDHEN and CDR2 is SYDVKM. The CDR3 length is 18 residues. The CDR3: CASTPLGTGLSGANVLTF. CDR3 in DNA: TGTGCCAGCACCCCTCTGGGGACAGGGCTCTCTGGGGCCAACGTCCTGACTTTC.

The chain recombines TRBV19 with TRBJ1-1, with D maybe TRBD1 (5 bases). Looked up from germline, CDR1 is LNHDA and CDR2 is SQIVND (reference sequence). This CDR3 region has 13 residues. Trimming shortened V by 6 bases and J by 6 bases, and 14 bases separated the two germline ends. The CDR3 reads CASRHLRDPEAFF. In nucleotides, the CDR3 is TGTGCCAGTAGGCACCTCAGGGACCCTGAAGCTTTCTTT.

V and J are TRBV27 and TRBJ2-6; no clear D gene. The V and J ends lost 2 bases and 2 bases respectively, with 7 bases between them. Germline CDR1 reads MNHEY; CDR2 reads SMNVEV (reference sequence). The length of the CDR3 is 15 residues. CDR3 sequence: CASSLGPAGANVLTF. The CDR3 DNA sequence: TGTGCCAGCAGTTTAGGTCCAGCTGGGGCCAACGTCCTGACTTTC. Drawing the rest from reference TRBV27 and TRBJ2-6, the complete variable domain is EAQVTQNPRYLITVTGKKLTVTCSQNMNHEYMSWYRQDPGLGLRQIYYSMNVEVTDKGDVPEGYKVSRKEKRNFPLILESPSPNQTSLYFCASSLGPAGANVLTFGAGSRLTVL.

The chain joins TRBV6-5 to TRBJ2-7; D not resolved. This CDR3 has 14 amino acids. Between the trimmed V and J ends, which lost 0 bases and 0 bases, there was a span of 6 bases. The germline V gene encodes CDR1 MNHEY and CDR2 SVGAGI. Written as DNA, the CDR3 is TGTGCCAGCAGTTACTCGATGGGCTCCTACGAGCAGTACTTC. Translation: CASSYSMGSYEQYF.

The chain has TRBV14 and TRBJ2-7, with 9 bases aligning to TRBD1. Germline V lookup: CDR1 SGHDN, CDR2 FVKESK. After removal of 5 bases from V and 2 bases from J, the junction contained 1 base not matched to a gene. This CDR3 spans 13 amino acids. The CDR3 region is CASSGTGPYEQYF. As DNA, the CDR3 is TGTGCCAGCAGCGGGACAGGGCCCTACGAGCAGTACTTC.

The rearrangement links TRBV11-2 to TRBJ2-5; D is perhaps TRBD1 (5 bases). Germline CDR1 reads SGHAT; CDR2 reads FQNNGV. Trimming removed 4 bases at V and 7 bases at J, with 13 bases between. This CDR3 is 13 amino acids long. In DNA form, the CDR3 reads TGTGCCAGCAGCTCCGCGATTCAGGGGACCCAGTACTTC. This encodes CASSSAIQGTQYF.

This clone was seen only once. The chain joins TRBV19 to TRBJ2-2, with 7 bases that match TRBD2. The trim removed 7 bases at V and 0 bases at J, leaving 5 bases unmatched. Per the germline V gene, CDR1 is LNHDA and CDR2 is SQIVND (reference sequence). The CDR3 has 15 amino acids. The CDR3 DNA sequence: TGTGCCAGTACCCCACTAGCGTCGAACACCGGGGAGCTGTTTTTT. It specifies CASTPLASNTGELFF. Filled out from reference TRBV19 and TRBJ2-2, the complete variable domain reads DGGITQSPKYLFRKEGQNVTLSCEQNLNHDAMYWYRQDPGQGLRLIYYSQIVNDFQKGDIAEGYSVSREKKESFPLTVTSAQKNPTAFYLCASTPLASNTGELFFGEGSRLTVL.

The V call is TRBV3-1 (or the pseudogene TRBV3-2), the J call TRBJ2-5; possible D gene TRBD1, 6 bases. Germline lookup yields CDR1 LGHDT and CDR2 YNNKEL (reference sequence). The CDR3 consists of 14 residues. V was pared by 1 base and J by 4 bases, with 10 bases between. For the CDR3, the DNA is TGTGCCAGCAGCCAAGGGGTAGGGGGAGAGACCCAGTACTTC. As protein: CASSQGVGGETQYF.

This chain joins TRBV28 and TRBJ2-1; possibly TRBD2 for D (5 bases). The CDR3 is 17 amino acids. Germline V gives CDR1 MDHEN, CDR2 SYDVKM. V lost 1 base, J lost 1 base, and 14 bases lay in between. This CDR3 reads CASSLLTEIASYNEQFF. DNA for the CDR3: TGTGCCAGCAGTTTATTGACCGAGATAGCGTCCTACAATGAGCAGTTCTTC. Full variable domain (missing parts from reference TRBV28 and TRBJ2-1): DVKVTQSSRYLVKRTGEKVFLECVQDMDHENMFWYRQDPGLGLRLIYFSYDVKMKEKGDIPEGYSVSREKKERFSLILESASTNQTSMYLCASSLLTEIASYNEQFFGPGTRLTVL.

V gene TRBV11-1 combines with J gene TRBJ2-7; 7 bases fit TRBD2. The CDR3 consists of 16 residues. The ends lost 1 base at V and 0 bases at J; junction bases unmatched: 6. The germline V gene has CDR1 SGHAT and CDR2 FQDESV (reference sequence). The CDR3 DNA sequence: TGTGCCAGCAGCTTAGGATCAGCGGGAAGCTCCTACGAGCAGTACTTC. Its protein is CASSLGSAGSSYEQYF.

This sequence joins TRBV7-8 and TRBJ2-5; a weak D match, TRBD2 (5 bases). Per germline, CDR1 SGHVS and CDR2 FQNEAQ. The length of the CDR3 is 13 residues. The V gene lost 5 bases and the J gene lost 2 bases, with 9 bases spanning the gap. Here the CDR3 reads CASSRDWQETQYF. As DNA, the CDR3 is TGTGCCAGCAGCCGGGATTGGCAAGAGACCCAGTACTTC.

The chain couples TRBV7-9 to TRBJ1-3; D gene unclear. CDR3 size: 16 residues. From germline, CDR1 is SEHNR and CDR2 FQNEAQ (reference sequence). V shed 1 base and J shed 0 bases, with 10 bases lying between them. The CDR3 here is CASSLVGAVSGNTIYF. For the CDR3, the DNA is TGTGCCAGCAGCTTAGTAGGTGCAGTCTCTGGAAACACCATATATTTT.

The CDR3 nucleotides read TGTGCCAGCAGTTCCCCCCGAATCCAGGACAGGGGGCAATCAACTAATGAAAAACTGTTTTTT. Protein: CASSSPRIQDRGQSTNEKLFF. This chain links TRBV28 with TRBJ1-4; 11 bases align to TRBD1. Trimming at V came to 4 bases and at J to 0 bases, leaving 16 bases not matched to a gene. Germline V gene lookup returns CDR1 MDHEN and CDR2 SYDVKM. The CDR3 covers 21 residues.

The CDR3 protein is CASSLAGGGYTF. In DNA, the CDR3 is TGTGCCAGCAGCTTGGCTGGGGGGGGCTACACCTTC. V usage is TRBV5-6 and J usage is TRBJ1-2; perhaps TRBD1 as D (5 bases). Germline-derived CDR1 and CDR2 are SGHDT and YYEEEE. The germline V and J ends were trimmed by 0 bases and 8 bases, with 8 bases remaining between them. The length of the CDR3 is 12 residues.

This clone was seen just once. This chain connects TRBV15 to TRBJ1-4; perhaps TRBD1 as D (6 bases). V was cut by 6 bases and J by 4 bases, with 15 bases left in between. CDR3 length: 15 amino acids. CDR1 LNHNV and CDR2 YYDKDF come from the germline V gene (reference sequence). The CDR3, as DNA: TGTGCCACCAGGAAACGGGGGGCGGGTAATGAAAAACTGTTTTTT. Its translation: CATRKRGAGNEKLFF.

The chain joins TRBV11-3 to TRBJ1-1, with TRBD1 matching over 10 bases. CDR3 length equals 14 residues. Trimming removed 4 bases from V and 5 bases from J; junction bases left unmatched: 4. Germline V CDR1 and CDR2: SGHNT, YENEEA. CDR3 nucleotide sequence: TGTGCCAGCAGCTCCCGGGACAGGGGAACTGAAGCTTTCTTT. It specifies CASSSRDRGTEAFF.

The rearrangement joins TRBV18 to TRBJ2-7; D ambiguous. CDR1 is KGHSH, CDR2 LQKENI, per germline. The CDR3 covers 14 residues. V gave up 3 bases and J gave up 0 bases, with 9 bases separating them. The CDR3 reads CASSPEIYSYEQYF. The CDR3 nucleotides are TGTGCCAGCTCACCGGAAATTTACTCCTACGAGCAGTACTTC. The full variable domain, completed using reference TRBV18 and TRBJ2-7, is NAGVMQNPRHLVRRRGQEARLRCSPMKGHSHVYWYRQLPEEGLKFMVYLQKENIIDESGMPKERFSAEFPKEGPSILRIQQVVRGDSAAYFCASSPEIYSYEQYFGPGTRLTVT.

CDR3 bases: TGTGCCAGCAGCACGCACCGACTAGCTCATGAGCAGTTCTTC. As protein: CASSTHRLAHEQFF. The rearrangement links TRBV13 to TRBJ2-1; the match to TRBD2 covers 7 bases. V was pared by 5 bases and J by 8 bases, with 9 bases of the junction left unmatched. The CDR3 runs 14 residues. CDR1 is PRHDT and CDR2 is FYEKMQ in the germline V gene (reference sequence).

This clone has only one observation. This chain links TRBV27 with TRBJ2-5, with 7 bases identical to TRBD1. The CDR3 consists of 14 residues. The V and J ends lost 3 bases and 7 bases, in that order; junction bases with no gene match: 8. The germline CDR1 and CDR2 sequences are MNHEY and SMNVEV (reference sequence). In DNA form, the CDR3 reads TGTGCCAGCAGTTTGACAGGGACGAGGGGGACCCAGTACTTC. The encoded protein is CASSLTGTRGTQYF.

The chain employs TRBV6-5 and TRBJ1-1; D perhaps matches TRBD1 (5 bases). Trimming cost V 7 bases and J 1 base, with 10 bases left between them. The CDR3 is 13 residues long. Germline CDR1 MNHEY, CDR2 SVGAGI. The CDR3 loop is CASTRDRNTEAFF. In DNA, the CDR3 is TGTGCCAGCACTCGAGACAGGAACACTGAAGCTTTCTTT.

The chain couples TRBV27 to TRBJ1-6, with D possibly matching TRBD1 (5 bases). The CDR3 spans 16 residues. CDR1 is MNHEY, CDR2 SMNVEV, per germline (reference sequence). V lost 5 bases, J lost 5 bases, and 16 bases lay in between. CDR3 region: CASSREGSTDNSPLHF. DNA for the CDR3: TGTGCCAGCAGTAGAGAGGGGTCCACGGATAATTCACCCCTCCACTTT.

This chain links TRBV3-1 (or the pseudogene TRBV3-2) with TRBJ2-7; the match to TRBD1 covers 8 bases. J lost 2 bases, V lost 4 bases, and 7 bases had no gene match. The length of the CDR3 is 15 residues. Germline V gene lookup returns CDR1 LGHDT and CDR2 YNNKEL (reference sequence). CDR3: CASSPNAGQAYEQYF. The CDR3 nucleotides read TGTGCCAGCAGCCCTAATGCGGGACAGGCCTACGAGCAGTACTTC.

The chain joins TRBV5-1 to TRBJ2-1; a possible D gene is TRBD1 (6 bases). The CDR3 spans 14 residues. Per the germline V gene, CDR1 is SGHRS and CDR2 is YFSETQ. V lost 0 bases and J 6 bases, leaving 10 bases between the germline ends. The CDR3 DNA sequence: TGCGCCAGCAGCTTGGAAGGGGGAGTCAATGAGCAGTTCTTC. Translation gives CASSLEGGVNEQFF.

The rearrangement joins TRBV5-5 to TRBJ2-5; 9 bases align to TRBD1. This CDR3 is built from 16 residues. Germline lookup yields CDR1 SGHKS and CDR2 YYEKEE (reference sequence). J was trimmed by 3 bases and V by 4 bases; bases with no gene match: 10. CDR3 sequence reads: CASSRAGTGSEETQYF. The CDR3 DNA sequence: TGTGCCAGCAGCCGGGCCGGGACAGGGTCGGAAGAGACCCAGTACTTC.